Presented here are 24 T cell receptor beta chains from one specimen sequenced in a study of T-cell reconstitution after alpha-beta-depleted transplantation in children. Preparation of the TCRbeta library was carried out with unique molecular identifiers. TCRdb re-analysed the PCR reads in MiXCR, keeping a single row per CDR3 protein. This table holds 640,000 or so distinct CDR3 sequences, 16% found once. Material: PBMCs from the stem cell graft donor, obtained from the stem cell graft. All receptors come from a human donor who donated a stem cell graft to a child with acute myeloid leukemia.

This clonotype was recorded once. The genes are TRBV24-1 and TRBJ2-1; TRBD2 might be the D (6 bases). Germline V gene lookup returns CDR1 KGHDR and CDR2 SFDVKD. Trimming cost V 7 bases and J 2 bases, with 8 bases left between them. CDR3 length: 13 residues. CDR3 residues: CATSPGAYNEQFF. In DNA, the CDR3 is TGTGCCACCAGCCCGGGGGCCTACAATGAGCAGTTCTTC.

The chain combines TRBV10-1 with TRBJ2-1, with D perhaps assigned TRBD1 or TRBD2 (5 bases each). The V and J ends lost 6 bases and 8 bases respectively, with 14 bases between them. Germline CDR1 is WNHNN and CDR2 is SYGVQD (reference sequence). This CDR3 is built from 13 residues. The CDR3, as DNA: TGCGCCAGCAGGGTACGGGACGGGTATGAGCAGTTCTTC. It is translated as CASRVRDGYEQFF.

This clonotype came up a few times. The chain recombines TRBV7-2 with TRBJ2-3, with 10 bases fitting TRBD2. The CDR3 contains 13 residues. Germline values: CDR1 SGHTA, CDR2 FQGNSA. J was trimmed by 5 bases and V by 8 bases; bases with no gene match: 4. The CDR3 nucleotides are TGTGCCAGCGCTAGCGGGGGAATAGATACGCAGTATTTT. It codes for CASASGGIDTQYF.

The chain has TRBV12-3 or TRBV12-4 and TRBJ1-2, with 7 bases that match TRBD1. V lost 5 bases, J lost 11 bases, and 5 bases stayed unmatched. The CDR3 is 11 amino acids. CDR3 region: CASSGDRGYTF. The CDR3 DNA sequence: TGTGCCAGCAGTGGGGACAGAGGGTACACCTTC.

This clonotype appeared a few times. The V and J genes are TRBV27 and TRBJ1-4, with a weak D call TRBD1 (6 bases). CDR3 length: 19 amino acids. CDR1 and CDR2 from the germline V gene are MNHEY and SMNVEV (reference sequence). The V end lost 2 bases, the J end lost 3 bases, and 22 bases lay between the germline ends. The CDR3 protein is CASSLKYRAAGKANEKLFF. In DNA form, the CDR3 reads TGTGCCAGCAGTTTAAAATACAGGGCGGCAGGCAAGGCTAATGAAAAACTGTTTTTT.

On this clonotype itself: Just one base apart from a much larger clone, this may be a read error. This sequence joins TRBV20-1 and TRBJ2-7; maybe TRBD1 (6 bases). This CDR3 spans 18 amino acids. Looked up from germline, CDR1 is DFQATT and CDR2 is SNEGSKA (reference sequence). Trimming left V 0 bases short and J 4 bases short, with 25 bases between. This chain's CDR3 is CSARDWGRQGSPPYEQYF. Written as DNA, the CDR3 is TGCAGTGCTAGAGATTGGGGTCGGCAGGGGTCACCACCTTACGAGCAGTACTTC.

This clonotype showed up many times. For the CDR3, the DNA is TGCGCCAGCAGCCAAGGGGACGGGCAGTTCTTC. Amino acid sequence: CASSQGDGQFF. The genes are TRBV4-1 and TRBJ2-1; perhaps D is TRBD1 or TRBD2 (5 bases each). This CDR3 has 11 residues. Germline loops: CDR1 MGHRA, CDR2 YSYEKL. The ends were cut back, 1 base at V and 12 bases at J, with 7 bases in the middle.

Regarding this clonotype: A much larger clone is a single base away; this may be a read error. The gene calls are TRBV24-1 and TRBJ1-1; D unresolved. The germline V gene has CDR1 KGHDR and CDR2 SFDVKD. There are 13 residues in the CDR3. The CDR3 sequence is CAASVGGSQGAFF. DNA of the CDR3: TGTGCCGCCAGTGTAGGAGGATCCCAAGGAGCTTTCTTT.

The CDR3: CASSESDNYNEQFF. CDR3 coding DNA: TGTGCCAGCAGTGAGTCGGACAACTACAATGAGCAGTTCTTC. The chain recombines TRBV25-1 with TRBJ2-1; D is perhaps TRBD1 (5 bases). The V gene's germline CDR1 is MGHDK and CDR2 SYGVNS. The CDR3 is 14 residues long. V lost 3 bases and J 3 bases, leaving 9 bases between the germline ends.

This clonotype was seen repeatedly, ten times or more. The chain has TRBV29-1 and TRBJ2-5, with TRBD2 matching 13 bases. Germline loops: CDR1 SQVTM, CDR2 ANQGSEA. V lost 2 bases to trimming and J lost 12 bases; unmatched junction nucleotides: 12. The CDR3 loop spans 15 amino acids. CDR3 loop: CSVEKPTSGGGLKYF. DNA for the CDR3: TGCAGCGTTGAAAAACCTACTAGCGGGGGGGGCCTCAAGTACTTC.

The chain joins TRBV7-9 to TRBJ1-3, with D possibly TRBD1 on 6 matching bases. V was shortened by 5 bases and J by 3 bases, with 11 bases between the two germline ends. Per germline, CDR1 SEHNR and CDR2 FQNEAQ (reference sequence). The CDR3 is 14 residues long. DNA of the CDR3: TGTGCCAGCAGCCAGAACAGGGATGGAAACACCATATATTTT. Translation: CASSQNRDGNTIYF.

The J gene is TRBJ1-4, the V gene TRBV6-2 or TRBV6-3; D uncertain. The CDR3 is 18 amino acids. V was clipped by 0 bases and J by 0 bases, with 14 bases between them. Germline V gene sequence: CDR1 MNHEY, CDR2 SVGEGT. Here the CDR3 DNA reads TGTGCCAGCAGTTACTCGGGCAAGAGGATGTCAACTAATGAAAAACTGTTTTTT. This translates into CASSYSGKRMSTNEKLFF.

The gene calls are TRBV11-2 and TRBJ2-5; TRBD1 matches 11 bases. The trim removed 5 bases at V and 5 bases at J, leaving 7 bases unmatched. Per germline, CDR1 SGHAT and CDR2 FQNNGV. The CDR3 contains 15 residues. In nucleotides, the CDR3 is TGTGCCAGCAGCCTGGGACAGGGGGGTTTCGAGACCCAGTACTTC. This encodes CASSLGQGGFETQYF. Using reference TRBV11-2 and TRBJ2-5 for the parts outside the CDR3, the full variable domain is EAGVAQSPRYKIIEKRQSVAFWCNPISGHATLYWYQQILGQGPKLLIQFQNNGVVDDSQLPKDRFSAERLKGVDSTLKIQPAKLEDSAVYLCASSLGQGGFETQYFGPGTRLLVL.

Only a few counts were recorded for this clonotype. The rearrangement joins TRBV6-1 to TRBJ1-5; the D is unclear. The CDR3 loop spans 13 amino acids. Germline CDR1 and CDR2: MNHNS and SASEGT. Trimming left V 4 bases short and J 5 bases short, with 9 bases between. CDR3 in DNA: TGTGCCAGCAGTGTATCGCAGGATCAGCCCCAGCATTTT. Translated: CASSVSQDQPQHF.

This clonotype was detected ten times or more. The genes are TRBV20-1 and TRBJ1-1; tentatively, D is TRBD1 (6 bases). The germline V gene has CDR1 DFQATT and CDR2 SNEGSKA (reference sequence). This CDR3 comprises 14 residues. Between the trimmed V and J ends, which lost 0 bases and 3 bases, there was a span of 11 bases. CDR3 DNA sequence: TGCAGTGCTAGAGATCAGGGGCCCGACACTGAAGCTTTCTTT. Protein sequence: CSARDQGPDTEAFF.

There are many counts of this clonotype. The chain uses TRBV29-1 and TRBJ2-2; possible D gene TRBD1, 6 bases. The CDR3 sequence is 13 residues long. CDR1 and CDR2 from the germline V gene are SQVTM and ANQGSEA. Trimming took 7 bases from V and 4 from J, leaving 13 bases between them. For the CDR3, the DNA is TGCAGCGGCTTCAGGGGAGTCACCGGGGAGCTGTTTTTT. Translated, it gives CSGFRGVTGELFF.

This clonotype has more than one count but fewer than ten. The gene calls are TRBV9 and TRBJ1-2; D might be TRBD1 (5 bases). The CDR3 extends over 15 amino acids. The germline V gene encodes CDR1 SGDLS and CDR2 YYNGEE. V lost 3 bases and J 2 bases, leaving 14 bases between the germline ends. This CDR3 is CASSAPGRLNYGYTF. The CDR3 DNA is TGTGCCAGCAGCGCCCCGGGACGGCTGAACTATGGCTACACCTTC.

The chain combines TRBV5-1 with TRBJ2-7; maybe TRBD1 (6 bases). V lost 5 bases and J lost 1, with 16 bases in between. The CDR3 is made up of 15 amino acids. The germline V gene has CDR1 SGHRS and CDR2 YFSETQ. CDR3 residues: CASSSTPQGSYEQYV. The CDR3, as DNA: TGCGCCAGCAGTTCGACCCCACAGGGATCCTACGAGCAGTACGTC.

The J gene is TRBJ1-2, the V gene TRBV12-3 or TRBV12-4, with TRBD1 matching over 7 bases. The CDR3 covers 16 residues. Trimming cost V 6 bases and J 4 bases; bases outside gene matches: 14. This chain's CDR3 is CASRKGQDRLFYGYTF. In nucleotides, the CDR3 is TGTGCCAGCAGGAAAGGTCAGGACAGGCTTTTCTATGGCTACACCTTC.

The genes are TRBV6-4 and TRBJ1-1, with 8 bases identical to TRBD1. CDR3 length: 14 amino acids. CDR1 is MRHNA, CDR2 SNTAGT, per germline. The V segment lost 8 bases and the J segment 1 base; nucleotides outside the gene matches: 6. The CDR3 sequence is CASQDRAPNTEAFF. The CDR3 DNA follows: TGTGCCAGCCAGGACAGGGCGCCGAACACTGAAGCTTTCTTT.

The chain couples TRBV7-9 to TRBJ2-5, with D maybe TRBD1 (7 bases). This CDR3 contains 15 residues. CDR1 and CDR2 from the germline V gene are SEHNR and FQNEAQ (reference sequence). V was clipped by 2 bases and J by 1 base, with 11 bases between them. The chain's CDR3 is CASSLWGDSQETQYF. DNA for the CDR3: TGTGCCAGCAGCTTATGGGGGGACAGCCAAGAGACCCAGTACTTC.

Only a few counts were recorded for this clonotype. This chain connects TRBV12-3 or TRBV12-4 to TRBJ1-6, with D tentatively TRBD1 (6 bases). The CDR3 length is 15 residues. Trimming took 3 bases from V and 5 from J, leaving 11 bases between them. CDR3 residues: CASSFLDSHNSPLHF. As DNA, the CDR3 is TGTGCCAGCAGTTTCCTGGACAGTCATAATTCACCCCTCCACTTT.

This clonotype has just a few counts. The chain links TRBV20-1 to TRBJ1-3; no reliable D call. Germline values: CDR1 DFQATT, CDR2 SNEGSKA (reference sequence). The CDR3 is made up of 17 amino acids. V was trimmed by 0 bases and J by 2 bases, leaving 17 bases between them. In DNA, the CDR3 is TGCAGTGCTAGAGATACCTCCTTAAGGAGGGCTGGAAACACCATATATTTT. It encodes CSARDTSLRRAGNTIYF.

This clonotype has just a few counts. V is TRBV12-3 or TRBV12-4 and J is TRBJ1-5; D is uncertain. The CDR3 consists of 16 residues. Trimming removed 1 base at V and 6 bases at J, with 16 bases between. The CDR3 protein is CASSLGGIRSGQPQHF. CDR3 bases: TGTGCCAGCAGTTTAGGAGGTATCAGATCCGGTCAGCCCCAGCATTTT.